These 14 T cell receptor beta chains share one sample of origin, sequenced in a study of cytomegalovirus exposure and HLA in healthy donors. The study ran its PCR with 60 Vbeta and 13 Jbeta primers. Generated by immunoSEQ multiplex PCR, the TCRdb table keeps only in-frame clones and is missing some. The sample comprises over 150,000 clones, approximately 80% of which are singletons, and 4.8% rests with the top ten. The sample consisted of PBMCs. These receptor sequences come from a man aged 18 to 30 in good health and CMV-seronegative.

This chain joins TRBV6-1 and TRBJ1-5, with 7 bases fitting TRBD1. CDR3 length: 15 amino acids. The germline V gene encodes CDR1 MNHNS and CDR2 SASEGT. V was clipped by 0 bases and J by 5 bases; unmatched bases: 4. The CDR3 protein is CASSEARDSHQPQHF. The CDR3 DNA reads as TGTGCCAGCAGTGAAGCGCGGGACAGTCATCAGCCCCAGCATTTT.

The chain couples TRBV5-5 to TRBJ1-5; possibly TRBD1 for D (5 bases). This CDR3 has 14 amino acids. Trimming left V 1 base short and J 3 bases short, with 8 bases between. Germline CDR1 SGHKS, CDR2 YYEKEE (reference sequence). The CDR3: CASSLWGDNQPQHF. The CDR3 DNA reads TGTGCCAGCAGCTTGTGGGGGGACAATCAGCCCCAGCATTTT.

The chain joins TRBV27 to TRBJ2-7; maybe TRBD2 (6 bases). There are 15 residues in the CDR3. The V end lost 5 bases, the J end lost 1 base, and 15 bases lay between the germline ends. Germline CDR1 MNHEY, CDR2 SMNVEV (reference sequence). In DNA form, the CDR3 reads TGTGCCAGCAGTCTTATTAGCGGAATATCCTACGAGCAGTACTTC. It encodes CASSLISGISYEQYF.

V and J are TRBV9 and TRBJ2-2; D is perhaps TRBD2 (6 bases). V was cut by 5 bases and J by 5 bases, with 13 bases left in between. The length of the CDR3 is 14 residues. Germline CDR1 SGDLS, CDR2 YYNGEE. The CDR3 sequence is CASSRAGGTGELFF. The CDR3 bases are TGTGCCAGCAGTAGGGCCGGGGGAACCGGGGAGCTGTTTTTT.

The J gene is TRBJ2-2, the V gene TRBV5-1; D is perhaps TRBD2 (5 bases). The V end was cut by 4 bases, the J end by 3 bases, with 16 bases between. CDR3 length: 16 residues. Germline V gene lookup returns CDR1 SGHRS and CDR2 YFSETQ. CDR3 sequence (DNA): TGCGCCAGCAGCGCAGCAGCGCAGCGGTACACCGGGGAGCTGTTTTTT. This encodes CASSAAAQRYTGELFF. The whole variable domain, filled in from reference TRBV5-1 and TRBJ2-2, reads KAGVTQTPRYLIKTRGQQVTLSCSPISGHRSVSWYQQTPGQGLQFLFEYFSETQRNKGNFPGRFSGRQFSNSRSEMNVSTLELGDSALYLCASSAAAQRYTGELFFGEGSRLTVL.

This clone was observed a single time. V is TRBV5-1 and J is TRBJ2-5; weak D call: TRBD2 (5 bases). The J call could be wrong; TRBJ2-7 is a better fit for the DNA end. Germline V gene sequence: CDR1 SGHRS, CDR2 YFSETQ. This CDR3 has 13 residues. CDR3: CASSLTGLNEQYF. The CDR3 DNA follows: TGCGCCAGCAGCTTGACGGGATTGAACGAGCAGTACTTC.

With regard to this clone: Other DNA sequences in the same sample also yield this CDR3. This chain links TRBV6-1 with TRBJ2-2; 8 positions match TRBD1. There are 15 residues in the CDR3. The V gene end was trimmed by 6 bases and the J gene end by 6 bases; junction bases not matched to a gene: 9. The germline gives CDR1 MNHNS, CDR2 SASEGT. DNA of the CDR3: TGTGCCAGCAGGACTTCGACAGGGGTGTCCGGGGAGCTGTTTTTT. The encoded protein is CASRTSTGVSGELFF.

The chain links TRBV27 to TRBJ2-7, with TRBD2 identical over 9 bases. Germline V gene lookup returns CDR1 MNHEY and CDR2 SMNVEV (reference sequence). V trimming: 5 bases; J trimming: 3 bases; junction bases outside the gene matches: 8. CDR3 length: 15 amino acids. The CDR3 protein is CASSLLAGDSYEQYF. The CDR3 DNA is TGTGCCAGCAGTCTGTTAGCGGGAGATAGCTACGAGCAGTACTTC.

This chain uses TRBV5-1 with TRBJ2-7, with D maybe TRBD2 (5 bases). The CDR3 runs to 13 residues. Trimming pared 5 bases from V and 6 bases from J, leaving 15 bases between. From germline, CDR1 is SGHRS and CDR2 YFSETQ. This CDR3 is CASSSSGEGEQYF. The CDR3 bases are TGCGCCAGCAGTTCCAGTGGCGAGGGCGAGCAGTACTTC. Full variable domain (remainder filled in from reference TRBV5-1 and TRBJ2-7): KAGVTQTPRYLIKTRGQQVTLSCSPISGHRSVSWYQQTPGQGLQFLFEYFSETQRNKGNFPGRFSGRQFSNSRSEMNVSTLELGDSALYLCASSSSGEGEQYFGPGTRLTVT.

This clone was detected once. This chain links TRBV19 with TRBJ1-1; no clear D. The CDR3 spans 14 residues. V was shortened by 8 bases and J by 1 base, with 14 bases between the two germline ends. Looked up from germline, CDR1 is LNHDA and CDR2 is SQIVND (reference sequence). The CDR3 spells CASRPHSGNTEAFF. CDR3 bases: TGTGCCAGTCGCCCACATTCGGGGAACACTGAAGCTTTCTTT.

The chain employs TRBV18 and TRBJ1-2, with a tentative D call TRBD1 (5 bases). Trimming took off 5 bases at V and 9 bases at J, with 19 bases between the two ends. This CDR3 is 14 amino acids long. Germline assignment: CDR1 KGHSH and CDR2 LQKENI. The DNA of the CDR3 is TGTGCCAGCTCAGGACTGCGGGACGGGGTTAGCTACACCTTC. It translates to CASSGLRDGVSYTF. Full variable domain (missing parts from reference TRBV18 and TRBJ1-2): NAGVMQNPRHLVRRRGQEARLRCSPMKGHSHVYWYRQLPEEGLKFMVYLQKENIIDESGMPKERFSAEFPKEGPSILRIQQVVRGDSAAYFCASSGLRDGVSYTFGSGTRLTVV.

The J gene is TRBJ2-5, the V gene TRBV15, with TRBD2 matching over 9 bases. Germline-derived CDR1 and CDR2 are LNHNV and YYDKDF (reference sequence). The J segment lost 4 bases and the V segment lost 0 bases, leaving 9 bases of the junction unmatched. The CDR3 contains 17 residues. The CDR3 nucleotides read TGTGCCACCAGCAGAGATCTAGCGGGACTGGTGCCAGAGACCCAGTACTTC. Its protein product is CATSRDLAGLVPETQYF.

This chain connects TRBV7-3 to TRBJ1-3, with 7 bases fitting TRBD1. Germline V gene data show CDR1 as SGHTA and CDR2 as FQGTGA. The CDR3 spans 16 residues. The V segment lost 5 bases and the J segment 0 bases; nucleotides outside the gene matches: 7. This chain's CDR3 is CASSQGGRNSGNTIYF. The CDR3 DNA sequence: TGTGCCAGCAGCCAGGGGGGACGCAACTCTGGAAACACCATATATTTT.

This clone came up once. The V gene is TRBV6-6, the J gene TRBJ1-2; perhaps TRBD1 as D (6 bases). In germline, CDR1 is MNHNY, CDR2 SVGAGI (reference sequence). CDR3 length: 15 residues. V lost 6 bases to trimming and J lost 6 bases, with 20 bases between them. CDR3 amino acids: CASRVMTGILDGYTF. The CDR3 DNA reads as TGTGCCAGCAGGGTGATGACAGGCATCTTGGATGGCTACACCTTC.